Sequencing of this T cell receptor (beta chain) was carried out in a study of CD8 T cells in ankylosing spondylitis. Points from the study as a whole: Disease-linked clones were reportedly significantly enriched in matched ankylosing spondylitis synovial fluid. It appeared that ankylosing spondylitis blood was characterized by a TCR beta motif of eight highly homologous variants. Disease-linked clones proved CD8+ and comparatively uncommon in peripheral blood.

Losses at the gene ends were 0 bases for V and 8 bases for J; bases not matched to a gene: 2. Germline V gene lookup returns CDR1 SGDLS and CDR2 YYNGEE. The CDR3 extends over 14 amino acids. TCRdb processed the 5' RACE reads anew with MiXCR; each CDR3 protein has one entry. The table includes about 39,000 distinct CDR3 sequences, 10% detected once. In this sample, this clonotype turned up many times. Its specificity is not known. The rearrangement links TRBV9 to TRBJ1-6; TRBD1 agrees at 7 bases. The clonotype comes from a male donor with ankylosing spondylitis or in good health (not recorded which). The sample was blood, either unsorted or a sorted T cell fraction (not recorded which). The CDR3 sequence: CASSVAQGDSPLHF. Here the CDR3 DNA reads TGTGCCAGCAGCGTAGCCCAGGGGGATTCACCCCTCCACTTT. Filled out from reference TRBV9 and TRBJ1-6, the complete variable domain reads DSGVTQTPKHLITATGQRVTLRCSPRSGDLSVYWYQQSLDQGLQFLIQYYNGEERAKGNILERFSAQQFPDLHSELNLSSLELGDSALYFCASSVAQGDSPLHFGNGTRLTVT.